Given below is one T cell receptor beta chain in context. Its antigen is still unknown. The entry originates in a study of radiotherapy plus CTLA-4 blockade in lung cancer. Sequenced by immunoSEQ multiplex PCR; TCRdb stores in-frame clones only, minus some. The data show about 85,000 clones, about 86% seen once. Broader study findings: Blood TCR clones of tumor origin expanded after radiotherapy plus ipilimumab.

Germline lookup yields CDR1 MNHEY and CDR2 SMNVEV (reference sequence). The CDR3 has 15 amino acids. V was clipped by 0 bases and J by 7 bases, with 13 bases between them. The receptor was derived from a human donor with non-small cell lung cancer who had a partial response to radiotherapy plus ipilimumab. The starting material was peripheral blood, obtained from a patient treated with radiotherapy plus ipilimumab. The chain employs TRBV27 and TRBJ1-5, with TRBD1 as a possible D gene (5 bases). CDR3 DNA: TGTGCCAGCAGTTTATCGTTTGTCAGGGAACAGCCCCAGCATTTT. The encoded protein is CASSLSFVREQPQHF.